This T cell receptor beta chain was sequenced in a study of blood T cell repertoires in COVID-19. Germline V lookup: CDR1 MNHEY, CDR2 SVGEGT. J lost 3 bases, V lost 3 bases, and 10 bases had no gene match. The CDR3 is 16 amino acids. This clone qualifies as medium-sized. The repertoire was sequenced with immunoSEQ multiplex PCR; TCRdb's copy has only in-frame clones and lacks some. The sample has under 30,000 clones; about 88% are singletons. The source is a human donor in a cohort sampled during active COVID-19. Sequencing was done on a sample of peripheral blood. This chain links TRBV6-2 or TRBV6-3 with TRBJ1-2, with 7 bases matching TRBD1. The CDR3 loop is CASSYRTGELDYGYTF. The CDR3 DNA follows: TGTGCCAGCAGTTATCGGACAGGCGAGTTAGACTATGGCTACACCTTC.